These 13 T cell receptor beta chains originate from one sample sequenced in a study of shared clonotypes between healthy human individuals. Libraries were prepared by immunoSEQ multiplex PCR; TCRdb keeps only in-frame clonotypes and omits some of them. The table includes some 1.4 million clones, approximately 97% detected once. The source material was naive CD4+ T cells sorted from blood. As for subset: CD45RA+ positively selected. The receptors here all came from a man aged 25-45 years in good health.

The chain combines TRBV25-1 with TRBJ1-2; D perhaps matches TRBD1 (6 bases). The V gene lost 3 bases and the J gene lost 4 bases, with 12 bases spanning the gap. This CDR3 spans 14 amino acids. Germline CDR1 is MGHDK and CDR2 is SYGVNS. The CDR3 region has the DNA TGTGCCAGCAGTGATCAGGGGTCCGCCTATGGCTACACCTTC. This sequence encodes CASSDQGSAYGYTF.

The count of this clone is one. The chain carries TRBV5-4 and TRBJ2-7; 10 nucleotides match TRBD2. The CDR3 sequence is 19 residues long. The V gene end was trimmed by 0 bases and the J gene end by 2 bases; junction bases not matched to a gene: 14. The germline V gene encodes CDR1 SGHNT and CDR2 YYREEE (reference sequence). In DNA form, the CDR3 reads TGTGCCAGCAGCTTGGAACACGACCTCACTAGCGGGGTCCCCTACGAGCAGTACTTC. Protein: CASSLEHDLTSGVPYEQYF.

The CDR3 sequence: CASTSSSYEQYF. DNA for the CDR3: TGTGCCAGTACCTCCTCCTCCTACGAGCAGTACTTC. The chain couples TRBV19 to TRBJ2-7, with D unresolved. V dropped 7 bases and J dropped 0 bases, with 7 bases sitting between them. In germline, CDR1 is LNHDA, CDR2 SQIVND (reference sequence). CDR3 size: 12 residues.

The CDR3 nucleotides are TGTGCTAGTGGTTTGGTTCGACAGGGAAATTCACCCCTCCACTTT. This sequence encodes CASGLVRQGNSPLHF. V is TRBV12-5 and J is TRBJ1-6, with 7 bases aligning to TRBD1. The CDR3 is made up of 15 amino acids. Germline assignment: CDR1 LGHNT and CDR2 FRNRAP. Trimming removed 0 bases from V and 7 bases from J; junction bases left unmatched: 3. The full variable domain, with the rest looked up from reference TRBV12-5 and TRBJ1-6, is DARVTQTPRHKVTEMGQEVTMRCQPILGHNTVFWYRQTMMQGLELLAYFRNRAPLDDSGMPKDRFSAEMPDATLATLKIQPSEPRDSAVYFCASGLVRQGNSPLHFGNGTRLTVT.

V usage is TRBV29-1 and J usage is TRBJ1-1; unclear D gene. Trimming stripped 6 bases from V and 6 bases from J, with 8 bases between. Germline V CDR1 and CDR2: SQVTM, ANQGSEA. This CDR3 comprises 10 residues. CDR3 nucleotide sequence: TGCAGCGTCAACAACCCTGAAGCTTTCTTT. It codes for CSVNNPEAFF.

With respect to this clone: Other nucleotide sequences in the sample specify the same CDR3. This rearrangement joins TRBV5-1 to TRBJ2-5; either TRBD1 or TRBD2 may fit D (6 bases each). Per germline, CDR1 SGHRS and CDR2 YFSETQ. Trimming stripped 0 bases from V and 5 bases from J, with 8 bases between. The CDR3 spans 13 residues. The CDR3 DNA follows: TGCGCCAGCAGCTTGGAAGGGGGGGAGACCCAGTACTTC. Protein product: CASSLEGGETQYF.

The rearrangement uses TRBV2 and TRBJ2-7; maybe TRBD2 (6 bases). The CDR3 has 13 amino acids. CDR1 SNHLY and CDR2 FYNNEI come from the germline V gene. V was cut by 6 bases and J by 2 bases, with 11 bases left in between. The CDR3 is CASRTGRTYEQYF. CDR3 DNA: TGTGCCAGCAGGACCGGGAGAACCTACGAGCAGTACTTC.

V usage is TRBV6-1 and J usage is TRBJ2-1; 11 bases are a match to TRBD2. The CDR3 sequence is 16 residues long. Germline V gene lookup returns CDR1 MNHNS and CDR2 SASEGT. Unmatched junction bases numbered 2, after V lost 4 bases and J lost 0 bases. CDR3 coding DNA: TGTGCCAGCAGTGGAACTAGCGGGAGCTCCTACAATGAGCAGTTCTTC. Translating it yields CASSGTSGSSYNEQFF.

The table lists this clone with a count of one. J is TRBJ2-2 and V is TRBV29-1; D may match TRBD1 or TRBD2 (7 bases each). Trimming took 6 bases from V and 6 from J, leaving 17 bases between them. Per germline, CDR1 SQVTM and CDR2 ANQGSEA. This CDR3 has 14 amino acids. The CDR3 loop reads CSVGGGGGAGELFF. In nucleotides, the CDR3 is TGCAGCGTGGGAGGGGGCGGAGGCGCCGGGGAGCTGTTTTTT.

The CDR3 sequence is CASSSPGQRPSYEQYF. The CDR3 DNA follows: TGTGCCAGCAGCTCTCCGGGACAGAGGCCCTCCTACGAGCAGTACTTC. The J gene is TRBJ2-7, the V gene TRBV7-2; 7 positions match TRBD1. Trimming removed 4 bases from V and 0 bases from J; junction bases left unmatched: 9. CDR1 is SGHTA and CDR2 is FQGNSA in the germline V gene. The CDR3 is 16 amino acids. Full variable domain (remainder filled in from reference TRBV7-2 and TRBJ2-7): GAGVSQSPSNKVTEKGKDVELRCDPISGHTALYWYRQSLGQGLEFLIYFQGNSAPDKSGLPSDRFSAERTGGSVSTLTIQRTQQEDSAVYLCASSSPGQRPSYEQYFGPGTRLTVT.

Concerning this clone: At one end the junction does not follow the germline gene, possibly because of a read error. The rearrangement uses TRBV5-1 and TRBJ2-1, with a weak D call TRBD2 (5 bases). The CDR3 loop spans 13 amino acids. From germline, CDR1 is SGHRS and CDR2 YFSETQ. The CDR3, as DNA: TGCACCAGCAGCTTGGTTTGGGAGAATGAGCAGTTCTTC. It specifies CTSSLVWENEQFF.

The gene calls are TRBV12-5 and TRBJ2-5; D remains ambiguous. V was pared by 0 bases and J by 2 bases, with 13 bases between. The CDR3 consists of 16 residues. From germline, CDR1 is LGHNT and CDR2 FRNRAP. The chain's CDR3 is CASGLVLGANQETQYF. CDR3 sequence (DNA): TGTGCTAGTGGTTTGGTACTTGGCGCAAATCAAGAGACCCAGTACTTC. Full variable domain (outside the CDR3, taken from reference TRBV12-5 and TRBJ2-5): DARVTQTPRHKVTEMGQEVTMRCQPILGHNTVFWYRQTMMQGLELLAYFRNRAPLDDSGMPKDRFSAEMPDATLATLKIQPSEPRDSAVYFCASGLVLGANQETQYFGPGTRLLVL.

The CDR3, as DNA: TGTGCCAGCAGTGGCCCAAGACGCTACGAGCAGTACTTC. Its protein product is CASSGPRRYEQYF. The chain has TRBV28 and TRBJ2-7, with D hard to call. This CDR3 comprises 13 residues. Per germline, CDR1 MDHEN and CDR2 SYDVKM. V lost 5 bases, J lost 3 bases, and 11 bases lay in between.